These T cell receptor beta chains were read from a single sample in a study of blood T cell repertoires in COVID-19. Libraries were prepared by immunoSEQ multiplex PCR; TCRdb keeps only in-frame clonotypes and omits some of them. The repertoire holds approximately 300,000 clones, with roughly 86% as singletons. Input material: PBMCs or T cells enriched from blood (not recorded which). The source is a woman younger than 45 who had recovered from COVID-19. The CDR3 runs from the conserved cysteine through the conserved F or W. The D gene is left open where the match is weak. Expanded clones are given a class, and other clones once, few, many or no size at all.

V gene	clone size	J gene	D gene	CDR3 DNA	CDR3 protein
TRBV29-1	-	TRBJ2-3	TRBD1	TGCAGCGCGAGCCCGGGACAGAGCACAGATACGCAGTATTTT	CSASPGQSTDTQYF
TRBV19	-	TRBJ1-4	-	TGTGCCAGTAGGAAAACAGGGATAAAATCTGCAACTAATGAAAAACTGTTTTTT	CASRKTGIKSATNEKLFF
TRBV6-5	-	TRBJ2-4	-	TGTGCCACCCAGGAAGAACAGTCAGCCAAAAACATTCAGTACTTC	CATQEEQSAKNIQYF
TRBV6-1	-	TRBJ1-4	-	TGTGCCAGCAGTGAACTAGTCGTGGGCGGGAGTGAAAAACTGTTTTTT	CASSELVVGGSEKLFF
TRBV9	-	TRBJ1-2	TRBD1	TGTGCCAGCAGCCCTTTAGTAGTAGCAGGGGGGCCTGTTAACTATGGCTACACCTTC	CASSPLVVAGGPVNYGYTF
TRBV4-2	few	TRBJ2-7	TRBD1	TGTGCCAGCAGCCAAGATCGGGGGGACAGGGGCTACGAGCAGTACTTC	CASSQDRGDRGYEQYF
TRBV18	-	TRBJ1-2	TRBD1	TGTGCCAGCTCGGACAGGGGATTCGGCTACACCTTC	CASSDRGFGYTF
TRBV2	-	TRBJ2-4	-	TGTGCCAGCAGTGAAAGGGCAGGGTCTAAAAACATTCAGTACTTC	CASSERAGSKNIQYF
TRBV19	-	TRBJ2-5	TRBD1	TGTGCCAGTACCCCGAACAGGGGGACCCAAGAGACCCAGTACTTC	CASTPNRGTQETQYF
TRBV5-6	-	TRBJ1-5	-	TGTGCCAGCAGCTTGGCCAGGCTTGATAGCAATCAGCCCCAGCATTTT	CASSLARLDSNQPQHF
TRBV7-9	-	TRBJ1-2	TRBD1	TGTGCCAGCAGCCGCCGGGACAGGGGGCCCAACTATGGCTACACCTTC	CASSRRDRGPNYGYTF
TRBV7-3	-	TRBJ1-1	-	TGTGCCAGCAGCTTACGGTTGAACACTGAAGCTTTCTTT	CASSLRLNTEAFF
TRBV5-1	-	TRBJ2-1	-	TGCGCCAGCAGCCAGGGGATTGGCAATGAGCAGTTCTTC	CASSQGIGNEQFF
TRBV14	-	TRBJ1-6	TRBD1	TGTGCCAGCAGCACCCGGACAGGGGGTTCACCCCTCCACTTT	CASSTRTGGSPLHF
TRBV18	-	TRBJ2-3	TRBD2	TGTGCCAGCTCACCCGATACCAGCGGGGGGATCGACACAGATACGCAGTATTTT	CASSPDTSGGIDTDTQYF
TRBV28	-	TRBJ1-5	-	TGTGCCAGCAGTTCTCACGGGGAACAGCCCCAGCATTTT	CASSSHGEQPQHF
TRBV18	-	TRBJ1-2	-	TGTGCCAGCTCACCAGAGGTGTGGTACGGGGACTACACCTTC	CASSPEVWYGDYTF
TRBV29-1	-	TRBJ1-1	TRBD1	TGCAGCGTTGTGAGGACAGGGGGCTCGGAAGCTTTCTTT	CSVVRTGGSEAFF
TRBV19	many	TRBJ2-1	TRBD2	TGTGCCAGTAGTATCCCGGGACTAGCGGGAGGCGATGAGCAGTTCTTC	CASSIPGLAGGDEQFF
TRBV28	once	TRBJ1-1	-	TGTGCCAGCAGTTTATCTGTCGCTGAAGCTTTCTTT	CASSLSVAEAFF
TRBV7-9	-	TRBJ2-2	TRBD2	TGTGCCAGCAGCCTCGGACTAGCGGTCGGGGAGCTGTTTTTT	CASSLGLAVGELFF
TRBV5-1	once	TRBJ2-5	TRBD2	TGCGCCAGCAGCATTTCAGCGGGGGCCAGAGAAGAGACCCAGTACTTC	CASSISAGAREETQYF
TRBV18	-	TRBJ1-6	TRBD1	TGTGCCAGCTCAGGGGGACAGGGCTCCTATAATTCACCCCTCCACTTT	CASSGGQGSYNSPLHF
TRBV6-5	-	TRBJ2-1	TRBD2	TGTGCCAGCAGTTCTCGACTAGCGGGGGCCTCCAATGAGCAGTTCTTC	CASSSRLAGASNEQFF
TRBV6-4	-	TRBJ1-1	TRBD1	TGTGCCAGCAGTAGGACAGGCACCACTGAAGCTTTCTTT	CASSRTGTTEAFF
TRBV9	-	TRBJ2-5	TRBD1	TGTGCCAGCAGCGCGTGGACAGGGGGCGTAGAGACCCAGTACTTC	CASSAWTGGVETQYF
TRBV5-6	-	TRBJ1-2	-	TGTGCCAGCGGCAGTGGGCGGACTCGCTACACCTTC	CASGSGRTRYTF
TRBV24-1	-	TRBJ2-3	TRBD2	TGTGCCACCTCCTCGGGGGGGAGCACAGATACGCAGTATTTT	CATSSGGSTDTQYF
TRBV7-9	once	TRBJ1-2	-	TGTGCCAGCAGCTTTGTAGGACACAGCTATGGCTACACCTTC	CASSFVGHSYGYTF
TRBV24-1	-	TRBJ2-2	-	TGTGCCACCAGTGATGGAGGGACCGGGGAGCTGTTTTTT	CATSDGGTGELFF
TRBV10-3	-	TRBJ2-7	TRBD2	TGTGCCATCAGTGAGCTGGGACTAGCGGGGGGTCCGCTTCCCTACGAGCAGTACTTC	CAISELGLAGGPLPYEQYF
TRBV7-9	-	TRBJ2-1	-	TGTGCCAGCAGCTCCACCGTTTTGGGCGGGGCCGTTGGCAATGAGCAGTTCTTC	CASSSTVLGGAVGNEQFF
TRBV6-2/TRBV6-3	-	TRBJ2-1	-	TGTGCCAGCAGTCCCCCGCCACTAAACAATGAGCAGTTCTTC	CASSPPPLNNEQFF
TRBV28	-	TRBJ1-2	TRBD1	TGTGCCAGCAGTTTCCCCCAGGGGGGACTCTATGGCTACACCTTC	CASSFPQGGLYGYTF
TRBV3-1/TRBV3-2	-	TRBJ1-2	TRBD1	TGTGCCAGCAGCCATTCAGGACAGGGCCGGACCTATGGCTACACCTTC	CASSHSGQGRTYGYTF
TRBV7-9	few	TRBJ1-6	TRBD1	TGTGCCAGCAGCTCCCGGGACAGCCTAGATTCACCCCTCCACTTT	CASSSRDSLDSPLHF
TRBV19	-	TRBJ2-3	-	TGTGCCAGTAGTACACCCTTGAGTTCCGATTTT	CASSTPLSSDF
TRBV3-1/TRBV3-2	-	TRBJ1-2	-	TGTGCCAGCAGCCGCCCACAGGGTGGCTATGGCTACACCTTC	CASSRPQGGYGYTF
TRBV13	-	TRBJ2-6	-	TGTGCCAGCAGCGCTAGTTTCTCTGGGGCCAACGTCCTGACTTTC	CASSASFSGANVLTF
TRBV27	-	TRBJ1-2	-	TGTGCCAGCAGTTTCGGGAGTGGAGGGGGCTACACCTTC	CASSFGSGGGYTF
TRBV30	-	TRBJ2-6	-	TGTGCCGGGAGGGGGCAGTCTGGGGCCAACGTCCTGACTTTC	CAGRGQSGANVLTF
TRBV7-9	-	TRBJ2-3	TRBD1	TGTGCCAGCAGCCTTCCTCTTACGGGACAGGTTGGGACAGATACGCAGTATTTT	CASSLPLTGQVGTDTQYF
TRBV18	-	TRBJ1-5	-	TGTGCCAGCTCCTCGGCGGGCGGCCGCAATCAGCCCCAGCATTTT	CASSSAGGRNQPQHF